The next 27 T cell receptor beta chains were all read from a single sample in a study of blood T cell repertoires in COVID-19 (TCRdb year 2020). Library construction relied on the immunoSEQ multiplex PCR assay. Held by TCRdb, this immuneACCESS table contains in-frame sequences only and omits some clones. Under half of the omission traces to an unresolved V gene where checked; the cause of the rest is unknown. For this sample the table gives around 40,000 clones, of which 85% to 90% were detected only once. Around 8.3% of the sample is taken by the ten largest. The sequenced sample consisted of peripheral blood. These receptors came from a man younger than 45 with active or convalescent COVID-19.

This chain joins TRBV5-1 and TRBJ2-2; TRBD1 matches at 9 bases. Germline CDR1 reads SGHRS; CDR2 reads YFSETQ. Losses at the gene ends were 0 bases for V and 5 bases for J; bases not matched to a gene: 2. This CDR3 contains 15 residues. The CDR3 here is CASSLDRGQTGELFF. CDR3 DNA sequence: TGCGCCAGCAGCTTGGACAGGGGGCAAACCGGGGAGCTGTTTTTT.

The chain uses TRBV2 and TRBJ2-7; D might be TRBD2 (5 bases). V dropped 4 bases and J dropped 9 bases, with 16 bases sitting between them. The length of the CDR3 is 13 residues. From germline, CDR1 is SNHLY and CDR2 FYNNEI. The chain's CDR3 is CASSALGARVQYF. The CDR3 nucleotides read TGTGCCAGCAGTGCTTTGGGAGCCAGAGTGCAGTACTTC.

The V and J genes are TRBV9 and TRBJ2-5, with 7 positions matching TRBD1. CDR3 size: 15 residues. V lost 0 bases, J lost 5 bases, and 7 bases stayed unmatched. Germline loops: CDR1 SGDLS, CDR2 YYNGEE. CDR3 amino acids: CASSVAPGGSETQYF. The CDR3 DNA reads TGTGCCAGCAGCGTAGCTCCAGGGGGTTCGGAGACCCAGTACTTC.

The rearrangement links TRBV11-2 to TRBJ1-2; D unclear. CDR1 and CDR2 from the germline V gene are SGHAT and FQNNGV. This CDR3 spans 12 amino acids. V was trimmed by 8 bases and J by 1 base, leaving 8 bases between them. The CDR3 protein is CASSNSNYGYTF. In DNA, the CDR3 is TGTGCCAGCTCCAACAGTAACTATGGCTACACCTTC.

This chain joins TRBV11-2 and TRBJ2-7, with D maybe TRBD2 (5 bases). The CDR3 runs 12 residues. Germline V gene lookup returns CDR1 SGHAT and CDR2 FQNNGV. Trimming shortened V by 1 base and J by 12 bases, and 13 bases separated the two germline ends. The CDR3 DNA reads as TGTGCCAGCAGCTTAGGCAGGACTTCTTCGTACGTC. Its protein product is CASSLGRTSSYV.

V usage is TRBV25-1 and J usage is TRBJ1-1, with D maybe TRBD1 (6 bases). Germline V gene data show CDR1 as MGHDK and CDR2 as SYGVNS. The CDR3 is 14 residues long. The V end was cut by 4 bases, the J end by 6 bases, with 15 bases between. As DNA, the CDR3 is TGTGCCAGCAGTGCCTTACAGGGTACTTCTGAAGCTTTCTTT. Translated: CASSALQGTSEAFF.

This clone was counted between two and nine times. J is TRBJ1-5 and V is TRBV15, with 7 bases aligning to TRBD1. CDR1 is LNHNV and CDR2 is YYDKDF in the germline V gene (reference sequence). V shed 0 bases and J 6 bases; nucleotides not matched to a gene: 5. There are 15 residues in the CDR3. The CDR3 region has the DNA TGTGCCACCAGCAGAGATGCAGGGGGAAGTCAGCCCCAGCATTTT. The encoded protein is CATSRDAGGSQPQHF. Drawing the rest from reference TRBV15 and TRBJ1-5, the complete variable domain is DAMVIQNPRYQVTQFGKPVTLSCSQTLNHNVMYWYQQKSSQAPKLLFHYYDKDFNNEADTPDNFQSRRPNTSFCFLDIRSPGLGDTAMYLCATSRDAGGSQPQHFGDGTRLSIL.

In its sample, this clone was seen a few times. The chain joins TRBV14 to TRBJ2-5; D perhaps matches TRBD2 (6 bases). Germline-derived CDR1 and CDR2 are SGHDN and FVKESK. V dropped 0 bases and J dropped 5 bases, with 19 bases sitting between them. There are 17 residues in the CDR3. The CDR3 spells CASSQDLFGSFGETQYF. CDR3 in DNA: TGTGCCAGCAGCCAAGATCTGTTCGGGAGCTTCGGGGAGACCCAGTACTTC.

The V and J genes are TRBV7-9 and TRBJ2-1, with 7 nucleotides matching TRBD2. V shed 4 bases and J 2 bases; nucleotides not matched to a gene: 2. The CDR3 has 14 amino acids. The germline gives CDR1 SEHNR, CDR2 FQNEAQ (reference sequence). As DNA, the CDR3 is TGTGCCAGCAGCTACGGACTAGCCTACAATGAGCAGTTCTTC. Translation: CASSYGLAYNEQFF.

This sequence joins TRBV12-3 or TRBV12-4 and TRBJ1-5; maybe TRBD1 (6 bases). The CDR3 runs 13 residues. With 3 bases removed from V and 13 bases from J, the gap between germline ends came to 16 bases. The CDR3 coding sequence is TGTGCCAGCAGTTTGAAGGAAGGGGGTGCTCAGCATTTT. Translating gives CASSLKEGGAQHF.

The V gene is TRBV7-8, the J gene TRBJ2-3; 7 nucleotides agree with TRBD2. The CDR3 is 15 amino acids. Unmatched junction bases numbered 10, after V lost 4 bases and J lost 6 bases. CDR1 SGHVS and CDR2 FQNEAQ come from the germline V gene. Here the CDR3 DNA reads TGTGCCAGCAGCTCTAGTGTTGGCGGGGGTGATACGCAGTATTTT. It specifies CASSSSVGGGDTQYF.

This clone was picked up a small number of times. This chain joins TRBV3-1 (or the pseudogene TRBV3-2) and TRBJ1-1; 8 bases are a match to TRBD1. Germline V gene data show CDR1 as LGHDT and CDR2 as YNNKEL (reference sequence). Losses at the gene ends were 1 base for V and 1 base for J; bases not matched to a gene: 5. The CDR3 contains 16 residues. The CDR3 nucleotides read TGTGCCAGCAGCCAAGCCCATACAGGGGGGAACACTGAAGCTTTCTTT. This codes for CASSQAHTGGNTEAFF.

This chain links TRBV19 with TRBJ1-2; D is possibly TRBD1 (5 bases). Germline-derived CDR1 and CDR2 are LNHDA and SQIVND (reference sequence). This CDR3 contains 14 residues. Trimming cost V 1 base and J 8 bases, with 14 bases left between them. The DNA of the CDR3 is TGTGCCAGTAGTATAGGTGCGGGGGTATGGGGCTACACCTTC. It specifies CASSIGAGVWGYTF.

The V call is TRBV2, the J call TRBJ2-5; 13 nucleotides agree with TRBD2. The CDR3 consists of 15 residues. Germline V gene lookup returns CDR1 SNHLY and CDR2 FYNNEI. The V gene end was trimmed by 6 bases and the J gene end by 5 bases; junction bases not matched to a gene: 6. The CDR3 bases are TGTGCCAGCAGCGGGACTAGCGGGATCGGGGAGACCCAGTACTTC. The encoded protein is CASSGTSGIGETQYF.

This clone was detected a few times. The chain combines TRBV29-1 with TRBJ2-3, with TRBD2 matching 8 bases. Trimming removed 5 bases from V and 5 bases from J; junction bases left unmatched: 6. Germline V gene lookup returns CDR1 SQVTM and CDR2 ANQGSEA. The CDR3 has 13 amino acids. The CDR3 loop reads CSVSGGAVDTQYF. CDR3 nucleotide sequence: TGCAGCGTTTCCGGGGGGGCTGTAGATACGCAGTATTTT.

Concerning this clone itself: At one boundary the junction diverges from the germline segment, which might be a read error. The chain employs TRBV14 and TRBJ1-2; 7 bases are shared with TRBD1. CDR3 length: 14 amino acids. Germline-derived CDR1 and CDR2 are SGHDN and FVKESK. CDR3 in amino acids: CASSQLSGGGGHTF. DNA of the CDR3: TGTGCCAGCAGCCAACTGTCAGGGGGAGGTGGCCACACCTTC. Full variable domain (outside the CDR3, taken from reference TRBV14 and TRBJ1-2): EAGVTQFPSHSVIEKGQTVTLRCDPISGHDNLYWYRRVMGKEIKFLLHFVKESKQDESGMPNNRFLAERTGGTYSTLKVQPAELEDSGVYFCASSQLSGGGGHTFGSGTRLTVV.

The genes are TRBV7-3 and TRBJ2-1; D unclear. This CDR3 comprises 15 residues. The V and J ends lost 1 base and 5 bases respectively, with 12 bases between them. Germline V gene data show CDR1 as SGHTA and CDR2 as FQGTGA. The CDR3 DNA is TGTGCCAGCAGCTTAAACGGTAAACTTCACAATGAGCAGTTCTTC. Amino acids: CASSLNGKLHNEQFF.

This clone occurred a few times. The rearrangement uses TRBV4-1 and TRBJ1-1; TRBD1 agrees at 9 bases. V dropped 5 bases and J dropped 0; count of bases not matched to a gene: 4. Germline V gene sequence: CDR1 MGHRA, CDR2 YSYEKL. The CDR3 extends over 15 amino acids. The CDR3 DNA follows: TGCGCCAGCAGCGGTACAGGGGGCATGAACACTGAAGCTTTCTTT. Translated, it gives CASSGTGGMNTEAFF.

The count of this clone is one. The chain joins TRBV10-2 to TRBJ1-1; 9 nucleotides align to TRBD1. V dropped 8 bases and J dropped 2; count of bases not matched to a gene: 9. The CDR3 runs to 15 residues. Germline V gene lookup returns CDR1 WSHSY and CDR2 SAAADI. The CDR3 spells CASANPGQGNTEAFF. In DNA form, the CDR3 reads TGCGCCAGCGCGAATCCGGGACAGGGAAACACTGAAGCTTTCTTT.

This clone was counted a few times. CDR3 sequence: CASSQRGGSGYTF. CDR3 bases: TGTGCCAGCAGCCAACGAGGGGGCTCCGGCTACACCTTC. The V call is TRBV14, the J call TRBJ1-2; 7 bases map to TRBD1. Trimming took 2 bases from V and 8 from J; bases not matched to a gene: 5. This CDR3 has 13 amino acids. Germline V gives CDR1 SGHDN, CDR2 FVKESK.

This clone is a singleton in its sample. The V and J genes are TRBV6-1 and TRBJ2-1; 9 nucleotides agree with TRBD1. The length of the CDR3 is 16 residues. V lost 3 bases, J lost 3 bases, and 6 bases stayed unmatched. Looked up from germline, CDR1 is MNHNS and CDR2 is SASEGT. As DNA, the CDR3 is TGTGCCAGCAGTGAGGTGTGGACAGGGGTCTACAATGAGCAGTTCTTC. Its protein product is CASSEVWTGVYNEQFF.

The V and J genes are TRBV19 and TRBJ1-1, with 10 bases aligning to TRBD1. In germline, CDR1 is LNHDA, CDR2 SQIVND (reference sequence). With V trimmed by 4 bases and J by 4 bases, 3 bases remained unmatched. The CDR3 covers 14 residues. The CDR3 sequence: CASSKGQGGTEAFF. The CDR3 DNA reads TGTGCCAGTAGTAAAGGACAGGGGGGCACTGAAGCTTTCTTT. The full variable domain, in which reference TRBV19 and TRBJ1-1 provide the parts outside the CDR3, is DGGITQSPKYLFRKEGQNVTLSCEQNLNHDAMYWYRQDPGQGLRLIYYSQIVNDFQKGDIAEGYSVSREKKESFPLTVTSAQKNPTAFYLCASSKGQGGTEAFFGQGTRLTVV.

The chain joins TRBV7-2 to TRBJ2-5; 12 nucleotides agree with TRBD2. Germline V CDR1 and CDR2: SGHTA, FQGNSA. CDR3 length: 15 residues. Losses at the gene ends were 5 bases for V and 6 bases for J; bases not matched to a gene: 7. CDR3 loop: CASSTLAGGRKTQYF. The CDR3 bases are TGTGCCAGCAGCACGCTAGCGGGGGGGAGAAAGACCCAGTACTTC.

The CDR3 nucleotides are TGTGCCAGCTCACCAGTCGGGACAGGGCAAATATACAATGAGCAGTTCTTC. Amino acid sequence: CASSPVGTGQIYNEQFF. The V gene is TRBV18, the J gene TRBJ2-1; 9 nucleotides line up with TRBD1. V gave up 2 bases and J gave up 4 bases; unmatched junction bases: 9. Germline assignment: CDR1 KGHSH and CDR2 LQKENI. The CDR3 is 17 residues long.

The gene calls are TRBV5-6 and TRBJ2-7, with 7 nucleotides matching TRBD1. The germline V gene encodes CDR1 SGHDT and CDR2 YYEEEE. V was pared by 4 bases and J by 2 bases, with 6 bases of the junction left unmatched. This CDR3 is built from 14 residues. CDR3 bases: TGTGCCAGCAGCCCCCTGGGACAGCCCTACGAGCAGTACGTC. Translation: CASSPLGQPYEQYV.

The gene calls are TRBV5-6 and TRBJ2-1; TRBD2 agrees at 13 bases. The trim removed 3 bases at V and 7 bases at J, leaving 4 bases unmatched. Germline CDR1 is SGHDT and CDR2 is YYEEEE. CDR3 length equals 15 residues. CDR3 sequence (DNA): TGTGCCAGCAGCTCACTAGCGGGGGGGCTGAATGAGCAGTTCTTC. Translated: CASSSLAGGLNEQFF. The full variable domain, rest sourced from reference TRBV5-6 and TRBJ2-1, is DAGVTQSPTHLIKTRGQQVTLRCSPKSGHDTVSWYQQALGQGPQFIFQYYEEEERQRGNFPDRFSGHQFPNYSSELNVNALLLGDSALYLCASSSLAGGLNEQFFGPGTRLTVL.

J is TRBJ2-1 and V is TRBV11-3; 8 positions match TRBD1. Losses at the gene ends were 5 bases for V and 1 base for J; bases not matched to a gene: 7. This CDR3 is built from 16 residues. Germline V gene data show CDR1 as SGHNT and CDR2 as YENEEA. The CDR3 DNA reads TGTGCCAGCAGCCCCGACAGGGGATCATCCTACAATGAGCAGTTCTTC. This codes for CASSPDRGSSYNEQFF.